This TCR beta chain came from a study of cytomegalovirus exposure and HLA in healthy donors. The PCR had 60 Vbeta and 13 Jbeta primers. Libraries were prepared by immunoSEQ multiplex PCR; TCRdb keeps only in-frame clonotypes and omits some of them. This table has roughly 180,000 clones, 77% appearing once. Study-level findings and limits: Accurate prediction of HLA-A and HLA-B alleles (for most subjects) was reportedly achieved from TCR beta sequences. In a later analysis, TCR beta V- and J-gene trimming showed a link to a missense DCLRE1C variant.

Trimming took off 5 bases at V and 1 base at J, with 8 bases between the two ends. CDR1 and CDR2 from the germline V gene are SGHNT and YENEEA. The CDR3 totals 13 residues. To note about this clone: What it binds is unknown.

This receptor was taken from a man between 18 and 35 years old in good health and CMV-seronegative. The sample consisted of PBMCs. The V gene is TRBV11-3, the J gene TRBJ1-2, with a weak D call TRBD1 (6 bases). CDR3 bases: TGTGCCAGCAGCCCGGACAGTAACTATGGCTACACCTTC. Translated, it gives CASSPDSNYGYTF.